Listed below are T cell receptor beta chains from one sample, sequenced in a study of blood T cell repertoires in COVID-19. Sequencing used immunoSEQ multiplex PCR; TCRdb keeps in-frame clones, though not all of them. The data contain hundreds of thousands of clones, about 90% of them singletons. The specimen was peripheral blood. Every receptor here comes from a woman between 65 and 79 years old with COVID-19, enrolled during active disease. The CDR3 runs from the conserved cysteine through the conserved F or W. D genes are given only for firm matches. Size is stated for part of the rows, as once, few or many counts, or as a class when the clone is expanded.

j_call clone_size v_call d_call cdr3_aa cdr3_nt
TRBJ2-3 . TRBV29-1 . CSGATASAKDTQYF TGCAGCGGAGCCACGGCTAGCGCTAAAGATACGCAGTATTTT
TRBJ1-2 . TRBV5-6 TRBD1 CASSYGQGTPYGYTF TGTGCCAGCAGCTACGGACAGGGGACACCCTATGGCTACACCTTC
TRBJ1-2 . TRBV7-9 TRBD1 CASSPTGGANYGYTF TGTGCCAGCAGCCCAACAGGGGGCGCGAACTATGGCTACACCTTC
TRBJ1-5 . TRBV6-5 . CASSRGKGNQPQHF TGTGCCAGCAGTCGGGGGAAGGGGAATCAGCCCCAGCATTTT
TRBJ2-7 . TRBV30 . CAWSNSRVGSYEQYF TGTGCCTGGAGTAATAGTCGGGTTGGTTCCTACGAGCAGTACTTC
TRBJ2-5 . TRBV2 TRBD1 CASRWDSFTETQYF TGTGCCAGCAGATGGGACAGCTTCACGGAGACCCAGTACTTC
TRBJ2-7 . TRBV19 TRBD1 CASSMGQGAYEQYF TGTGCCAGTAGTATGGGGCAGGGGGCCTACGAGCAGTACTTC
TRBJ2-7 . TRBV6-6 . CASSYLEGFYEQYF TGTGCCAGCAGTTATCTGGAGGGATTCTACGAGCAGTACTTC
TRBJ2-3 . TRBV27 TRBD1 CASTTARTGGSDTQYF TGTGCCAGCACTACGGCTAGGACAGGGGGATCAGATACGCAGTATTTT
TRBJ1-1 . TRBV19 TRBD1 CASSIDPAAGGLSTEAFF TGTGCCAGTAGTATAGACCCCGCGGCAGGGGGGTTGAGCACTGAAGCTTTCTTT
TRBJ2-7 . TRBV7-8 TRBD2 CASSILAGRGYNEQYF TGTGCCAGCAGCATACTAGCGGGAAGGGGATATAACGAGCAGTACTTC
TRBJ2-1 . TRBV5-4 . CASSLDGDSPNEQFF TGTGCCAGCAGCTTGGATGGTGACAGCCCCAATGAGCAGTTCTTC
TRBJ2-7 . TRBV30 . CACQWTLRESEQYF TGTGCCTGTCAGTGGACCCTACGGGAGAGTGAGCAGTACTTC
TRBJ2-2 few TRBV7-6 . CASSLAATGELFF TGTGCCAGCAGCTTAGCGGCCACCGGGGAGCTGTTTTTT
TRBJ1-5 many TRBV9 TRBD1 CASSDGTGSQPQHF TGTGCCAGCAGCGACGGGACAGGGTCACAGCCCCAGCATTTT
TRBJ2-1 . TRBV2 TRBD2 CASNPILAAAREQFF TGTGCCAGCAATCCGATACTAGCGGCCGCTCGGGAGCAGTTCTTC
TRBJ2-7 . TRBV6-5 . CASSYSKGLTVYEQYF TGTGCCAGCAGTTACTCGAAGGGTCTGACAGTCTACGAGCAGTACTTC
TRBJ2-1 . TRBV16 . CASSQGSFNEQFF TGTGCCAGCAGCCAAGGTAGCTTCAATGAGCAGTTCTTC
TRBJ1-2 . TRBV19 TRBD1 CASTQGDKDGYTF TGTGCCAGTACCCAGGGGGACAAGGACGGCTACACCTTC
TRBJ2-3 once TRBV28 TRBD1 CASTTGQNTDTQYF TGTGCCAGCACCACGGGACAGAACACAGATACGCAGTATTTT
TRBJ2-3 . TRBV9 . CASSVGRSSTSTDTQYF TGTGCCAGCAGCGTAGGTCGGTCTTCTACTAGCACAGATACGCAGTATTTT
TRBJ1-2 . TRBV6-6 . CASRRSLDSVGYTF TGTGCCAGCAGGCGCTCACTGGACAGCGTTGGCTACACCTTC
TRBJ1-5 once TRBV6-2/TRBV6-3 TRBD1 CASSLAQGAWSNQPQHF TGTGCCAGCAGTTTGGCTCAGGGGGCTTGGAGCAATCAGCCCCAGCATTTT
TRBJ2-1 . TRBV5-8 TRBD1 CASSQTGASYNEQFF TGTGCCAGCAGCCAAACAGGGGCCTCCTACAATGAGCAGTTCTTC
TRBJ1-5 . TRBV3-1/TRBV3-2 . CASSQDVVTGQHF TGTGCCAGCAGCCAAGATGTAGTTACAGGCCAGCATTTT
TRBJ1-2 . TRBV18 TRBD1 CASSQDREVYGYTF TGTGCCAGCTCACAAGACAGGGAAGTCTATGGCTACACCTTC
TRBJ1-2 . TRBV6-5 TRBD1 CASSRGTGPYGYTF TGTGCCAGCAGCAGAGGGACAGGCCCATATGGCTACACCTTC
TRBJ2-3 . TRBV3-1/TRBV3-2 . CASSQWAGGTDTQYF TGTGCCAGCAGCCAGTGGGCCGGGGGAACAGATACGCAGTATTTT
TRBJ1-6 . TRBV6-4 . CASRPTGLDNSPLHF TGTGCCAGCAGACCGACAGGCTTAGATAATTCACCCCTCCACTTT
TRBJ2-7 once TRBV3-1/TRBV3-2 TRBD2 CASSRALAGVGYEQYF TGTGCCAGCAGCCGAGCACTAGCGGGAGTGGGGTACGAGCAGTACTTC
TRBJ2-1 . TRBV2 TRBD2 CASSVGLAAYNEQFF TGTGCCAGCAGCGTGGGACTAGCGGCCTACAATGAGCAGTTCTTC
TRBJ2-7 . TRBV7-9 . CASSLVDSSPYEQYF TGTGCCAGCAGCTTAGTGGATAGCAGCCCCTACGAGCAGTACTTC
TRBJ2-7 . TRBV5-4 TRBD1 CASSSRTGDHEQYF TGTGCCAGCAGTTCAAGGACAGGAGACCACGAGCAGTACTTC